The present TCR beta chain was sequenced within a study of blood T cell repertoires in COVID-19. The CDR3 has 16 residues. The ends lost 6 bases at V and 1 base at J; junction bases unmatched: 8. Germline assignment: CDR1 MDHEN and CDR2 SYDVKM. This clone was detected only once. In the authors' workflow: For nucleated cells, counts were estimated from reference gene primer amplification. Assay: immunoSEQ multiplex PCR; the TCRdb copy retains only in-frame clones and omits some. The V and J calls and clone size were taken over from that table, and D and trimming were inferred from the DNA. In the table there are about 200,000 clones, approximately 82% of which are singletons.

This chain connects TRBV28 to TRBJ1-2, with TRBD1 matching 10 bases. Specimen: PBMCs or T cells enriched from blood (not recorded which). The TCR comes from a woman aged 60-70 years with acute COVID-19. The CDR3 reads CASRSRQGAINYGYTF. CDR3 nucleotides: TGTGCCAGCAGGTCCAGACAGGGGGCGATTAACTATGGCTACACCTTC.